This is a list of T cell receptor beta chains from one sample in a study of shared clonotypes between healthy human individuals. Repertoires were generated with immunoSEQ multiplex PCR, while TCRdb's copy carries only in-frame clones and drops some. Among roughly 1,800,000 clones listed, about 94% were seen once. The specimen was naive CD8+ T cells sorted from blood. The source of these receptors is a man between 18 and 35 years old in good health. Each CDR3 is given with its conserved first and last residue. Fields, in order: clone size, D gene, J gene, V gene, CDR3 protein, CDR3 DNA. D genes are given only for firm matches. Clone size appears in some rows only: once, few, many, or a class for an expanded clone.

once | - | TRBJ2-7 | TRBV11-2 | CASSSNSYEQYF | TGTGCCAGCAGCTCCAATTCCTACGAGCAGTACTTC
- | - | TRBJ1-3 | TRBV2 | CASSDSPLSGNTIYF | TGTGCCAGCAGTGATTCCCCTCTCTCTGGAAACACCATATATTTT
once | TRBD2 | TRBJ2-7 | TRBV13 | CASSWTSGKQEQYF | TGTGCCAGCAGCTGGACTAGCGGGAAGCAAGAGCAGTACTTC
once | TRBD2 | TRBJ2-5 | TRBV27 | CASRIAGGPAKTQYF | TGTGCCAGCAGAATCGCGGGAGGGCCGGCGAAGACCCAGTACTTC
- | - | TRBJ2-5 | TRBV12-2 | CASRLLVLARAQYF | TGTGCAAGTCGCTTACTTGTACTAGCGAGGGCCCAGTACTTC
- | TRBD2 | TRBJ2-7 | TRBV10-3 | CAISDRTSGSYEQYF | TGTGCCATCAGTGATAGAACTAGCGGGAGTTACGAGCAGTACTTC
once | - | TRBJ1-1 | TRBV11-2 | CASSLVFGFGEAFF | TGTGCCAGCAGCTTAGTTTTCGGGTTTGGCGAAGCTTTCTTT
- | - | TRBJ2-7 | TRBV27 | CASSLPGHPYEQYF | TGTGCCAGCAGTCTCCCGGGACACCCCTACGAGCAGTACTTC
- | - | TRBJ2-7 | TRBV7-9 | CASGSWQGGSYEQYF | TGTGCCAGCGGTTCCTGGCAGGGTGGGTCCTACGAGCAGTACTTC
- | - | TRBJ2-3 | TRBV6-1 | CASSEARGGWGTDTQYF | TGTGCCAGCAGTGAAGCGCGCGGGGGCTGGGGCACAGATACGCAGTATTTT
- | - | TRBJ2-5 | TRBV7-9 | CASSPPLGAGKETQYF | TGTGCCAGCAGCCCACCCCTGGGGGCAGGAAAAGAGACCCAGTACTTC
- | - | TRBJ2-4 | TRBV6-6 | CASSYAEGPPKNIQYF | TGTGCCAGCAGTTACGCTGAAGGCCCCCCCAAAAACATTCAGTACTTC
- | - | TRBJ1-3 | TRBV28 | CASSFQDSGNTIYF | TGTGCCAGCAGTTTTCAGGACTCTGGAAACACCATATATTTT
- | - | TRBJ2-1 | TRBV7-3 | CASSLYYGSYNEQFF | TGTGCCAGCAGCTTATATTACGGCTCCTACAATGAGCAGTTCTTC
- | - | TRBJ1-2 | TRBV4-1 | CASSQGNLNYGYTF | TGCGCCAGCAGCCAAGGGAACCTTAACTATGGCTACACCTTC
- | TRBD1 | TRBJ2-7 | TRBV7-9 | CASSHGQAYEQYF | TGTGCCAGCAGCCACGGACAGGCCTACGAGCAGTACTTC
- | - | TRBJ2-5 | TRBV7-7 | CASSLVGRQETQYF | TGTGCTAGCAGCTTAGTCGGACGGCAAGAGACCCAGTACTTC
- | - | TRBJ1-4 | TRBV4-1 | CASSPGGEKLFF | TGCGCCAGCAGCCCGGGAGGGGAAAAACTGTTTTTT
- | TRBD1 | TRBJ1-4 | TRBV7-9 | CASRHGTAGNEKLFF | TGTGCCAGCAGGCACGGGACAGCGGGAAATGAAAAACTGTTTTTT
once | TRBD2 | TRBJ2-2 | TRBV4-1 | CASGEREAYRGELFF | TGCGCCAGCGGCGAGCGGGAGGCCTACCGGGGGGAGCTGTTTTTT
once | - | TRBJ2-1 | TRBV6-5 | CASSYRPNEQFF | TGTGCCAGCAGTTACCGACCAAATGAGCAGTTCTTC
- | TRBD1 | TRBJ2-2 | TRBV27 | CASNSGTAGELFF | TGTGCCAGCAACTCTGGGACAGCCGGGGAGCTGTTTTTT
- | TRBD1 | TRBJ2-5 | TRBV11-2 | CASSIPTGEETQYF | TGTGCCAGCAGCATCCCGACAGGGGAAGAGACCCAGTACTTC
- | - | TRBJ2-2 | TRBV7-9 | CASSLIAGPTGELFF | TGTGCCAGCAGCTTAATCGCGGGGCCCACCGGGGAGCTGTTTTTT
- | TRBD1 | TRBJ1-5 | TRBV4-3 | CASSQDWQGEQPQHF | TGCGCCAGCAGCCAAGACTGGCAGGGGGAACAGCCCCAGCATTTT
- | - | TRBJ1-1 | TRBV7-9 | CASSLDSGGLGTEAFF | TGTGCCAGCAGCTTAGATTCTGGGGGGCTGGGCACTGAAGCTTTCTTT
once | - | TRBJ2-3 | TRBV7-8 | CASSLEQRAFTDTQYF | TGTGCCAGCAGCTTAGAACAACGGGCTTTCACAGATACGCAGTATTTT
once | - | TRBJ2-7 | TRBV4-3 | CASSQDTLGSYEQYF | TGCGCCAGCAGCCAAGACACTCTAGGGTCCTACGAGCAGTACTTC
- | - | TRBJ2-1 | TRBV11-2 | CASSFKSETTYNEQFF | TGTGCCAGCAGCTTTAAGTCGGAGACTACCTACAATGAGCAGTTCTTC
- | TRBD2 | TRBJ2-2 | TRBV29-1 | CSVEASGVLPGELFF | TGCAGCGTTGAAGCTAGCGGGGTCCTCCCCGGGGAGCTGTTTTTT
- | TRBD1 | TRBJ2-1 | TRBV7-2 | CASSLEGASYNEQFF | TGTGCCAGCAGCTTAGAGGGGGCTTCGTACAATGAGCAGTTCTTC
- | TRBD1 | TRBJ2-7 | TRBV19 | CASSTRDRRSEQYF | TGTGCCAGTAGTACCCGGGACAGGAGGAGCGAGCAGTACTTC
once | - | TRBJ1-2 | TRBV27 | CASSLWGGLTAGYTF | TGTGCCAGCAGTTTATGGGGGGGGCTGACGGCTGGCTACACCTTC
- | - | TRBJ2-1 | TRBV27 | CASSTGADEQFF | TGTGCCAGCAGTACGGGCGCTGATGAGCAGTTCTTC
- | - | TRBJ2-7 | TRBV2 | CASSDSQASKIEQYF | TGTGCCAGCAGTGATAGTCAGGCCTCGAAGATCGAGCAGTACTTC
- | TRBD2 | TRBJ2-7 | TRBV4-3 | CASSQNPSGGYEQYF | TGCGCCAGCAGCCAGAACCCTAGCGGGGGCTACGAGCAGTACTTC
- | - | TRBJ2-2 | TRBV6-5 | CASSSSSYTGELFF | TGTGCCAGCAGTTCTAGCAGCTACACCGGGGAGCTGTTTTTT
- | - | TRBJ2-1 | TRBV2 | CASRGDKSSYNEQFF | TGTGCCAGCAGAGGGGACAAGAGCTCCTACAATGAGCAGTTCTTC
- | - | TRBJ2-5 | TRBV2 | CASLQETQYF | TGTGCCAGCCTCCAAGAGACCCAGTACTTC
- | TRBD2 | TRBJ2-3 | TRBV4-3 | CASSLLAGSYGGTDTQYF | TGCGCCAGCAGCCTCCTAGCGGGATCGTATGGAGGCACAGATACGCAGTATTTT